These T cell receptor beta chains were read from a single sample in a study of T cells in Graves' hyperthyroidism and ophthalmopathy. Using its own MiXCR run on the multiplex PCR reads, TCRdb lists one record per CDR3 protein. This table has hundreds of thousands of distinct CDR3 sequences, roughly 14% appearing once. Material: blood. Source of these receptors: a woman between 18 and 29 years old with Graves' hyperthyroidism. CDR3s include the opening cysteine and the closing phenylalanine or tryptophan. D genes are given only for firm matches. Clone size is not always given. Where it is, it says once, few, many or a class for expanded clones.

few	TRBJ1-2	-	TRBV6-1	TGTGCCAGCAGCCGAGGGGGCTATGGCTACACCTTC	CASSRGGYGYTF
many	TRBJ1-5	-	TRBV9	TGTGCCAGCAGCTCCCACGGACAGTCTAATCAGCCCCAGCATTTT	CASSSHGQSNQPQHF
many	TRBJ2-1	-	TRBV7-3	TGTGCCAGCAGCTTAACGCCCACTACCTACAATGAGCAGTTCTTC	CASSLTPTTYNEQFF
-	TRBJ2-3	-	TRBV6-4	TGTGCCAGCAGTGACTCGGAGCGGGATACGCAGTATTTT	CASSDSERDTQYF
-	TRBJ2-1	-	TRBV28	TGTGCCAGCAGTTTATTCTACAATGAGCAGTTCTTC	CASSLFYNEQFF
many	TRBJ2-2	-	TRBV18	TGTGCCAGCTCACCATTGGACTCAGTCACCGGGGAGCTGTTTTTT	CASSPLDSVTGELFF
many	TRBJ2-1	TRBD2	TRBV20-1	TGCAGTGCTCAAACCAAGCGGGGAAGCTCCTACAATGAGCAGTTCTTC	CSAQTKRGSSYNEQFF
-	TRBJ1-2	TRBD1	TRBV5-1	TGCGCCAGCAGCTTTGGAGTTTCTGGACAGGAGATTTATGGCTACACCTTC	CASSFGVSGQEIYGYTF
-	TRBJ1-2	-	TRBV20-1	TGCAGTGCCCCGGTCGGGGGGCGCGACTATGGCTACACCTTC	CSAPVGGRDYGYTF
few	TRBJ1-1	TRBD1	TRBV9	TGTGCCAGCAGTCTTCTAACCGGGACAGGGATCACTGAAGCTTTCTTT	CASSLLTGTGITEAFF
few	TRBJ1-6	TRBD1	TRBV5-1	TGCGCCAGCAGCTTGGCCGGGACAGGGTATTCACCCCTCCACTTT	CASSLAGTGYSPLHF
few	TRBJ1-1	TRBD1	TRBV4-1	TGCGCCAGCAGCCAAGGGGACAGCCGAAACACTGAAGCTTTCTTT	CASSQGDSRNTEAFF
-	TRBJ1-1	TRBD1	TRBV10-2	TGCGCCAGCAGTGAGTCCGGGACAGGGGGCGGCGTGAACACTGAAGCTTTCTTT	CASSESGTGGGVNTEAFF
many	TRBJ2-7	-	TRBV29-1	TGCAGCGCCATGGACGGATTTTACGAGCAGTACTTC	CSAMDGFYEQYF
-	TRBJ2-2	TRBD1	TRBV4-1	TGCGCCAGCAGCCAAGCCCCGACAGGGTACACCGGGGAGCTGTTTTTT	CASSQAPTGYTGELFF
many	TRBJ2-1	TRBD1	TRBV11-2	TGTGCCAGCAGCTTATTTCCGTCGGCGGGTATTGGGGCAGGGGGTGAAGATGAGCAGTTCTTC	CASSLFPSAGIGAGGEDEQFF
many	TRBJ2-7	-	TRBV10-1	TGCGCCAGCAGTCCGGGACCGGGCAGCGAGCAGTACTTC	CASSPGPGSEQYF
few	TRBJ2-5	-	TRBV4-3	TGCGCCAGCAGCCAATGGGGGGAGAAGACCCAGTACTTC	CASSQWGEKTQYF
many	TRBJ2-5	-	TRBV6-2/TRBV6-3	TGTGCCAGCAGCCTTGGACCCCAAGAGACCCAGTACTTC	CASSLGPQETQYF
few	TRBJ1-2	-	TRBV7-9	TGTGCCAGCAGCTTAATGGCAGGCCATGGCTACACCTTC	CASSLMAGHGYTF
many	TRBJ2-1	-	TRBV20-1	TGCAGTGCTAGGACCGGGGGTAGTGTCGGTGAGCAGTTCTTC	CSARTGGSVGEQFF
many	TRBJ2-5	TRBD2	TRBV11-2	TGTGCCAGCAGCTTAGTAAGACCTGGGGGGGGAGAGACCCAGTACTTC	CASSLVRPGGGETQYF
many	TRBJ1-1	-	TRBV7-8	TGTGCCAGCAGCTCCCGGACCCGGCGGATGAACACTGAAGCTTTCTTT	CASSSRTRRMNTEAFF
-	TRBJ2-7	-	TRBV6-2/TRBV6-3	TGTGCCAGCAGTTCGCAACAACCCGGGACCGATAGTACGGGCGAGCAGTACTTC	CASSSQQPGTDSTGEQYF
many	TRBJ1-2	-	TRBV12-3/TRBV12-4	TGTGCCAGCAGTTTAGGTACAGGCGGGAACTATGGCTACACCTTC	CASSLGTGGNYGYTF
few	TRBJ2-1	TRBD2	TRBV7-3	TGTGCCAGCAGCCCGGATCCGGGACTAGCGGGAAGCGATGAGCAGTTCTTC	CASSPDPGLAGSDEQFF
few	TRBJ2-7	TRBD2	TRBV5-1	TGCGCCAGCACCTTCGGGGGGAGCTCCTACGAGCAGTACTTC	CASTFGGSSYEQYF
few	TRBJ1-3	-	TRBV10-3	TGTGCCATCAGTGAGTTTGGGGTTGACGCTGGCTCTGGAAACACCATATATTTT	CAISEFGVDAGSGNTIYF
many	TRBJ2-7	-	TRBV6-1	TGTGCCAGCAGTGAAAGCCCGGAGAGTATAGGCGAGCAGTACTTC	CASSESPESIGEQYF
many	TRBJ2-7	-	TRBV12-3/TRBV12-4	TGTGCCAGCAGCCCGAGAAGGAGCTACGAGCAGTACTTC	CASSPRRSYEQYF
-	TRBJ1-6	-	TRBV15	TGTGCCACCAGCAGAGATAGTAAGAATAATTCACCCCTCCACTTT	CATSRDSKNNSPLHF
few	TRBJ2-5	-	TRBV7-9	TGTGCCAGCAGGCCAGGAAAGGGTCACTTCCAAGAGACCCAGTACTTC	CASRPGKGHFQETQYF
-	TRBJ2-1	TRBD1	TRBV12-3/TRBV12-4	TGTGCCAGCAGGGGGACAGGGTCGTATGAGCAGTTCTTC	CASRGTGSYEQFF
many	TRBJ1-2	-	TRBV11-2	TGTGCCAGCAGCTCAAACAGGGTTGGCAACTATGGCTACACCTTC	CASSSNRVGNYGYTF
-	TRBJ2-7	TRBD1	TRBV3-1	TGTGCCAGCAGCCAAGATATCGGGACAGGCTTCTACGAGCAGTACTTC	CASSQDIGTGFYEQYF
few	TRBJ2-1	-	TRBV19	TGTGCCAGTAGTATAGATGGGAACAATGAGCAGTTCTTC	CASSIDGNNEQFF
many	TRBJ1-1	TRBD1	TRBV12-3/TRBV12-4	TGTGCCAGCAGTTTGTTCGTTGGGACAGGGGCGAGGAACACTGAAGCTTTCTTT	CASSLFVGTGARNTEAFF
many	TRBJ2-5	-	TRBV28	TGTGCTACGCGTTCGGGCGAAGAAAAGACCCAGTACTTC	CATRSGEEKTQYF
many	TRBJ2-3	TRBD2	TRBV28	TGTGCCAGCAGTGTGGGGCCGGGACTAGCGGCTAGCACAGATACGCAGTATTTT	CASSVGPGLAASTDTQYF
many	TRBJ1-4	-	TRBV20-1	TGCAGTGCTCCGAGTGGGTATGATGAAAAACTGTTTTTT	CSAPSGYDEKLFF
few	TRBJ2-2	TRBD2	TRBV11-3	TGTGCCAGCAGCCAGCTAGCGGGAAACACCGGGGAGCTGTTTTTT	CASSQLAGNTGELFF
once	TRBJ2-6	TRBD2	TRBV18	TGTGCCAGCTCATACCTTTCGGCTAGCGGGGTCTCTGGGGCCAACGTCCTGACTTTC	CASSYLSASGVSGANVLTF
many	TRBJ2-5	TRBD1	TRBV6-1	TGTGCCAGCAGTCTAGGACAGGGGTCAGAGACCCAGTACTTC	CASSLGQGSETQYF
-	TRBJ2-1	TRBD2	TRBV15	TGTGCCACCGGCGTCGGGACTAGCGGGAGCCATGAGCAGTTCTTC	CATGVGTSGSHEQFF
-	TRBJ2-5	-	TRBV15	TGTGCCACTGTCAGCGGAGAACAAGAGACCCAGTACTTC	CATVSGEQETQYF